The 19 T cell receptor beta chains given below trace back to one sample, sequenced in a study of beta chain features in type 1 diabetes. Expressed TCRB transcripts were sequenced because the isolated RNA had all been reverse transcribed beforehand. The protocol was immunoSEQ multiplex PCR, while the TCRdb copy is restricted to in-frame clones and leaves out a portion. The sample comprises hundreds of thousands of clones, 7.5% to 10% of which are singletons, and 0.03% to 0.04% rests with the top ten. Sequencing was performed on naive CD4+ T cells from blood. The receptors originated from a young woman in good health.

This clone was counted only a few times. This chain uses TRBV19 with TRBJ1-1, with D possibly TRBD1 on 5 matching bases. The V end was cut by 3 bases, the J end by 5 bases, with 25 bases between. Germline CDR1 and CDR2: LNHDA and SQIVND (reference sequence). This CDR3 region has 18 residues. CDR3 DNA sequence: TGTGCCAGTAGTATCGTCGGAGGTGGAGGGGCCTCGGCTACTGAAGCTTTCTTT. Protein: CASSIVGGGGASATEAFF.

There are a few counts of this clone. This chain joins TRBV5-1 and TRBJ1-1, with 7 bases fitting TRBD1. V gave up 0 bases and J gave up 4 bases; unmatched junction bases: 3. This CDR3 contains 14 residues. Germline V gene lookup returns CDR1 SGHRS and CDR2 YFSETQ. CDR3 region: CASSLDPGGTEAFF. CDR3 bases: TGCGCCAGCAGCTTGGATCCAGGGGGCACTGAAGCTTTCTTT.

In its sample, this clone was seen a few times. V and J are TRBV2 and TRBJ2-3; TRBD2 matches 8 bases. Trimming at V came to 7 bases and at J to 1 base, leaving 7 bases not matched to a gene. Germline loops: CDR1 SNHLY, CDR2 FYNNEI. The CDR3 is 15 residues long. CDR3 in amino acids: CASKPGLVGTDTQYF. CDR3 nucleotide sequence: TGTGCCAGCAAACCGGGACTAGTGGGCACAGATACGCAGTATTTT. Supplemented by reference TRBV2 and TRBJ2-3, the full variable domain reads EPEVTQTPSHQVTQMGQEVILRCVPISNHLYFYWYRQILGQKVEFLVSFYNNEISEKSEIFDDQFSVERPDGSNFTLKIRSTKLEDSAMYFCASKPGLVGTDTQYFGPGTRLTVL.

This clone was detected a few times. The chain is built from TRBV7-9 and TRBJ2-1; 7 positions match TRBD2. Germline V lookup: CDR1 SEHNR, CDR2 FQNEAQ (reference sequence). The CDR3 contains 15 residues. V trimming: 5 bases; J trimming: 10 bases; junction bases outside the gene matches: 14. The CDR3: CASSPPGREFGEQFF. The CDR3 nucleotides read TGTGCCAGCAGCCCCCCTGGGCGGGAGTTCGGGGAGCAGTTCTTC.

V is TRBV7-2 and J is TRBJ2-1, with D uncertain. This CDR3 is built from 16 residues. The ends were cut back, 0 bases at V and 0 bases at J, with 9 bases in the middle. The germline gives CDR1 SGHTA, CDR2 FQGNSA. CDR3 in amino acids: CASSLAAASSYNEQFF. The CDR3 coding sequence is TGTGCCAGCAGCTTAGCGGCGGCTAGCTCCTACAATGAGCAGTTCTTC.

This clone was seen only a few times. The chain combines TRBV28 with TRBJ2-7; the D gene is possibly TRBD2 (6 bases). The germline CDR1 and CDR2 sequences are MDHEN and SYDVKM. Trimming cost V 5 bases and J 6 bases, with 17 bases left between them. The CDR3 spans 14 residues. The CDR3, as DNA: TGTGCCAGCAGTCCCCTGGGGGGAGTGGGCGAGCAGTACTTC. It codes for CASSPLGGVGEQYF.

This chain connects TRBV5-1 to TRBJ1-1; no reliable D call. CDR3 length: 13 residues. V lost 5 bases to trimming and J lost 1 base, with 9 bases between them. The germline gives CDR1 SGHRS, CDR2 YFSETQ. The CDR3 sequence is CASRQPRNTEAFF. CDR3 nucleotide sequence: TGCGCCAGCAGGCAGCCTAGGAACACTGAAGCTTTCTTT.

The V and J genes are TRBV5-1 and TRBJ2-7; 7 bases agree with TRBD2. Germline V gene data show CDR1 as SGHRS and CDR2 as YFSETQ. This CDR3 contains 14 residues. V gave up 0 bases and J gave up 9 bases; unmatched junction bases: 9. This CDR3 is CASSLGAREDGQYF. The CDR3 DNA reads TGCGCCAGCAGCTTGGGGGCCCGGGAGGATGGGCAGTACTTC.

This clone was recorded a few times. The rearrangement joins TRBV5-1 to TRBJ2-1; the match to TRBD2 covers 12 bases. J gave up 3 bases and V 4 bases, and 2 bases lay outside the gene matches. The CDR3 runs 15 residues. Germline V lookup: CDR1 SGHRS, CDR2 YFSETQ. This CDR3 is CASSRTSGVYNEQFF. CDR3 in DNA: TGCGCCAGCAGCCGGACTAGCGGGGTCTACAATGAGCAGTTCTTC.

A few counts support this clone. The chain recombines TRBV6-1 with TRBJ1-2; 7 positions agree with TRBD1. The CDR3 runs 14 residues. Germline-derived CDR1 and CDR2 are MNHNS and SASEGT. J was trimmed by 4 bases and V by 4 bases; bases with no gene match: 6. The CDR3 here is CASSAGQTSYGYTF. CDR3 in DNA: TGTGCCAGCAGTGCGGGACAGACCTCCTATGGCTACACCTTC.

The V gene is TRBV7-2, the J gene TRBJ2-7; 7 bases fit TRBD2. The CDR3 is 15 residues long. Germline V CDR1 and CDR2: SGHTA, FQGNSA. The V and J ends lost 1 base and 4 bases, in that order; junction bases with no gene match: 7. CDR3 coding DNA: TGTGCCAGCAGCTTAGGTAGGCGGCGGGGGTACGAGCAGTACTTC. It codes for CASSLGRRRGYEQYF.

The chain combines TRBV28 with TRBJ2-5, with 8 bases aligning to TRBD2. After removal of 4 bases from V and 4 bases from J, the junction contained 8 bases not matched to a gene. The CDR3 totals 15 residues. Germline V gene sequence: CDR1 MDHEN, CDR2 SYDVKM. The DNA of the CDR3 is TGTGCCAGCAGTTCCCCGGGGGGGGCTTCAGAGACCCAGTACTTC. This encodes CASSSPGGASETQYF.

In its sample, this clone was seen a few times. V usage is TRBV6-5 and J usage is TRBJ1-2, with a possible D match to TRBD1 (6 bases). Germline V gives CDR1 MNHEY, CDR2 SVGAGI. The CDR3 loop spans 13 amino acids. Trimming took off 6 bases at V and 5 bases at J, with 13 bases between the two ends. CDR3: CASSSRTAYGYTF. For the CDR3, the DNA is TGTGCCAGCAGCTCACGGACAGCGTATGGCTACACCTTC.

The rearrangement links TRBV4-1 to TRBJ2-2, with 7 bases lining up with TRBD1. V dropped 0 bases and J dropped 0; count of bases not matched to a gene: 7. CDR3 length equals 18 residues. CDR1 and CDR2 from the germline V gene are MGHRA and YSYEKL. The CDR3 region has the DNA TGCGCCAGCAGCCAAGACTTCCGGGACAGCGCGAACACCGGGGAGCTGTTTTTT. Amino acid sequence: CASSQDFRDSANTGELFF.

The chain uses TRBV19 and TRBJ2-2; D gene ambiguous. The CDR3 spans 15 residues. Looked up from germline, CDR1 is LNHDA and CDR2 is SQIVND (reference sequence). V was clipped by 7 bases and J by 6 bases, with 18 bases between them. CDR3 in amino acids: CASTPLTPAAGELFF. CDR3 coding DNA: TGTGCCAGTACTCCGTTGACCCCGGCGGCCGGGGAGCTGTTTTTT.

The chain uses TRBV9 and TRBJ1-1, with TRBD1 matching 8 bases. The trim removed 0 bases at V and 0 bases at J, leaving 4 bases unmatched. The CDR3 consists of 16 residues. Germline CDR1 reads SGDLS; CDR2 reads YYNGEE. CDR3 DNA sequence: TGTGCCAGCAGCGTAGGGGCAGGGGGCTTGAACACTGAAGCTTTCTTT. This translates into CASSVGAGGLNTEAFF. The full variable domain, completed using reference TRBV9 and TRBJ1-1, is DSGVTQTPKHLITATGQRVTLRCSPRSGDLSVYWYQQSLDQGLQFLIQYYNGEERAKGNILERFSAQQFPDLHSELNLSSLELGDSALYFCASSVGAGGLNTEAFFGQGTRLTVV.

This clone has a handful of counts. This chain uses TRBV5-1 with TRBJ2-7; 8 bases map to TRBD1. This CDR3 is 14 amino acids long. CDR1 SGHRS and CDR2 YFSETQ come from the germline V gene. V lost 3 bases to trimming and J lost 5 bases; unmatched junction nucleotides: 7. As DNA, the CDR3 is TGCGCCAGCAGCTCGACAGGGGTTACCCACGAGCAGTACTTC. Protein: CASSSTGVTHEQYF.

CDR3 coding DNA: TGTGCCTGGGGCGCGTTAGCGGGAGGTACGCAGTATTTT. Translation gives CAWGALAGGTQYF. This chain joins TRBV30 and TRBJ2-3; 10 bases are a match to TRBD2. Losses at the gene ends were 5 bases for V and 8 bases for J; bases not matched to a gene: 7. CDR3 length: 13 amino acids. The germline V gene encodes CDR1 GTSNPN and CDR2 SVGIG (reference sequence).

This clone was recorded a few times. The chain employs TRBV14 and TRBJ2-5; D not resolved. The CDR3 totals 15 residues. CDR1 is SGHDN, CDR2 FVKESK, per germline. With 0 bases removed from V and 7 bases from J, the gap between germline ends came to 15 bases. CDR3 residues: CASSQDHRWAGTQYF. The CDR3 DNA sequence: TGTGCCAGCAGCCAAGATCACAGATGGGCAGGGACCCAGTACTTC.